In its sample, the clone carrying this T cell receptor beta chain was seen a few times. As yet, its antigen is unknown. This entry belongs to a study of blood T cells in healthy people across ages. The second PCR ran roughly 7 to 11 cycles with a sample-barcoded 5' primer and J-beta primers. The template-switch adaptor was a 5' adaptor with 12 random nucleotides. It tagged each cDNA molecule. TCRdb re-called the 5' RACE reads with MiXCR, one entry per CDR3 protein. The sample holds over 500,000 distinct CDR3 sequences, roughly a quarter seen once. Whole-study findings and limits: Leaving the PBMCs unsorted stopped any conclusive comparison of naive versus antigen-experienced cells.

The CDR3 is 16 amino acids. With 2 bases removed from V and 0 bases from J, the gap between germline ends came to 9 bases. Germline CDR1 reads SGHNT; CDR2 reads YYREEE (reference sequence). The data also belong to a second study, concerning T cells of mothers and their children. That work adds: Persistent microchimeric T cell clones were sought, and none were detected.

The source of this sequence is a boy aged 2 to 10 in good health. The material sequenced was blood. The chain combines TRBV5-4 with TRBJ2-6; D remains unclear. This CDR3 reads CASSFDVFSGANVLTF. Here the CDR3 DNA reads TGTGCCAGCAGCTTTGATGTCTTCTCTGGGGCCAACGTCCTGACTTTC.